A selection of T cell receptor beta chains follows, all from one sample in a study of blood T cell repertoires in COVID-19. Here immunoSEQ multiplex PCR was the method, and the copy in TCRdb shows in-frame clones only, minus some. The sample lists hundreds of thousands of clones; roughly 90% were seen once. The sequenced sample consisted of peripheral blood. The receptors come from a woman in her forties who had recovered from COVID-19. Each CDR3 is given with its conserved first and last residue. A D gene is named only where the DNA matches it firmly. Not all rows give a size; the values are once, few, many and, for expanded clones, a class.

v_call	j_call	clone_size	d_call	cdr3_aa	cdr3_nt
TRBV14	TRBJ2-3	NA	TRBD1	CASSQPLTGGNTDTQYF	TGTGCCAGCAGCCAACCACTGACAGGGGGCAACACAGATACGCAGTATTTT
TRBV7-8	TRBJ1-1	NA	TRBD1	CASSRDRGTEAFF	TGTGCCAGCAGCCGGGACAGGGGCACTGAAGCTTTCTTT
TRBV18	TRBJ2-5	NA	TRBD1	CASSPLLPGQGSQETQYF	TGTGCCAGCTCACCACTACTTCCGGGACAGGGCTCCCAAGAGACCCAGTACTTC
TRBV29-1	TRBJ2-5	NA	TRBD1	CSVEEDRARVTQYF	TGCAGCGTTGAAGAAGACAGGGCGAGGGTGACCCAGTACTTC
TRBV18	TRBJ2-2	NA	NA	CASSPLAAAGELFF	TGTGCCAGCTCACCACTAGCGGCTGCCGGGGAGCTGTTTTTT
TRBV30	TRBJ1-2	NA	TRBD1	CAWRLQGEGGYTF	TGTGCCTGGAGGTTACAGGGGGAGGGTGGCTACACCTTC
TRBV6-2/TRBV6-3	TRBJ1-2	NA	TRBD1	CASSQGQYGYTF	TGTGCCAGCAGTCAGGGACAGTATGGCTACACCTTC
TRBV11-2	TRBJ2-7	NA	TRBD1	CASSRDRAYEQYF	TGTGCCAGCAGCCGAGACAGGGCCTACGAGCAGTACTTC
TRBV2	TRBJ2-3	NA	NA	CATRQSPYSTDTQYF	TGTGCCACCCGACAGTCACCCTATAGCACAGATACGCAGTATTTT
TRBV5-6	TRBJ2-6	NA	TRBD1	CASSRTGVVPGANVLTF	TGTGCCAGCAGCCGGACAGGGGTGGTTCCTGGGGCCAACGTCCTGACTTTC
TRBV7-2	TRBJ1-6	NA	TRBD1	CASSSTGGFNSPLHF	TGTGCCAGCAGTTCGACAGGGGGGTTTAATTCACCCCTCCACTTT
TRBV5-6	TRBJ1-4	once	NA	CASSLGGQPNEKLFF	TGTGCCAGCAGCTTGGGTGGGCAGCCGAATGAAAAACTGTTTTTT
TRBV5-1	TRBJ1-1	NA	NA	CASSDITHQDSLTEAFF	TGCGCCAGCAGCGATATCACGCACCAAGACAGCCTCACTGAAGCTTTCTTT
TRBV23-1	TRBJ1-6	NA	NA	CASSQPARPKEGLGSPLHF	TGCGCCAGCAGTCAACCCGCCCGACCTAAGGAGGGGCTGGGTTCACCCCTCCACTTT
TRBV11-3	TRBJ2-3	NA	NA	CASTVGADGLTDTQYF	TGTGCCAGCACCGTGGGGGCCGACGGGCTCACAGATACGCAGTATTTT
TRBV25-1	TRBJ1-1	few	NA	CASSGHRTSNTEAFF	TGTGCCAGCAGTGGACACAGGACCTCGAACACTGAAGCTTTCTTT
TRBV28	TRBJ2-1	once	TRBD2	CASTTIAGVTTPNNEQFF	TGTGCCAGCACCACAATAGCGGGGGTCACGACACCGAACAATGAGCAGTTCTTC
TRBV10-3	TRBJ1-2	few	NA	CAISDTGSYGYTF	TGTGCCATCAGTGATACAGGCTCCTATGGCTACACCTTC
TRBV7-9	TRBJ1-5	NA	NA	CASSSQGHDQPQHF	TGTGCCAGCAGCTCACAGGGACACGATCAGCCCCAGCATTTT
TRBV7-6	TRBJ1-4	few	NA	CASSARRATNEKLFF	TGTGCCAGCAGCGCCCGGCGGGCAACTAATGAAAAACTGTTTTTT
TRBV5-4	TRBJ2-5	NA	NA	CASSKPSNGGLAKETQYF	TGTGCCAGCAGCAAACCCTCAAACGGGGGATTGGCGAAAGAGACCCAGTACTTC
TRBV11-3	TRBJ2-3	NA	TRBD2	CASSLDGTISTDTQYF	TGTGCCAGCAGCTTAGATGGGACTATTAGCACAGATACGCAGTATTTT
TRBV27	TRBJ2-1	NA	TRBD2	CASSLLAGYNEQFF	TGTGCCAGCAGTTTGCTAGCGGGGTACAATGAGCAGTTCTTC
TRBV9	TRBJ2-3	NA	NA	CASDAAGDTQYF	TGTGCCAGCGACGCCGCGGGGGATACGCAGTATTTT
TRBV7-2	TRBJ2-3	once	NA	CASLQDAGRWVRSTDTQYF	TGTGCCAGCTTGCAAGATGCGGGGAGATGGGTGCGTAGCACAGATACGCAGTATTTT
TRBV19	TRBJ2-1	once	TRBD2	CASSLTGGEQFF	TGTGCCAGTAGCTTGACGGGAGGTGAGCAGTTCTTC
TRBV4-3	TRBJ2-3	NA	NA	CASSQGQGSTRVDTQYF	TGCGCCAGCAGCCAAGGACAGGGATCGACTAGAGTAGATACGCAGTATTTT
TRBV18	TRBJ2-6	few	NA	CASTTRGSGANVLTF	TGTGCCAGCACCACCAGGGGCTCTGGGGCCAACGTCCTGACTTTC
TRBV19	TRBJ2-1	NA	TRBD2	CASRTSGGNNEQFF	TGTGCCAGTAGGACTAGCGGGGGCAACAATGAGCAGTTCTTC
TRBV15	TRBJ1-2	NA	TRBD1	CATSRDRSGGGYGYTF	TGTGCCACCAGCAGAGATCGGTCAGGGGGAGGTTATGGCTACACCTTC
TRBV7-2	TRBJ1-2	NA	NA	CASSSRGGSYGYTF	TGTGCCAGCAGCTCCCGCGGGGGGAGTTATGGCTACACCTTC
TRBV6-5	TRBJ1-5	NA	NA	CASSLGASGNQPQHF	TGTGCCAGCAGCCTGGGGGCATCGGGGAATCAGCCCCAGCATTTT
TRBV19	TRBJ2-7	NA	TRBD1	CASSPRDRAYEQYF	TGTGCCAGTAGTCCCCGGGACAGAGCCTACGAGCAGTACTTC
TRBV7-8	TRBJ1-5	NA	NA	CASSLDPGQPQHF	TGTGCCAGCAGCCTCGACCCGGGGCAGCCCCAGCATTTT
TRBV7-8	TRBJ2-2	NA	NA	CASSPHYTGELFF	TGTGCCAGCAGCCCACATTACACCGGGGAGCTGTTTTTT
TRBV11-3	TRBJ2-3	NA	NA	CASSGQVKSPQYF	TGTGCCAGCAGCGGTCAAGTGAAGAGTCCGCAGTATTTT
TRBV6-5	TRBJ1-1	NA	TRBD1	CASSYGQGGTEAFF	TGTGCCAGCAGTTACGGACAGGGGGGGACTGAAGCTTTCTTT
TRBV5-6	TRBJ1-5	NA	NA	CASSLRRTGSNQPQHF	TGTGCCAGCAGCCTCCGACGGACTGGGAGCAATCAGCCCCAGCATTTT
TRBV7-3	TRBJ2-1	NA	NA	CASSQEGEQFF	TGTGCCAGCAGCCAGGAGGGGGAGCAGTTCTTC
TRBV11-2	TRBJ2-5	NA	NA	CASSFRGWETQYF	TGTGCCAGCAGCTTCAGGGGCTGGGAGACCCAGTACTTC
TRBV6-5	TRBJ1-5	NA	TRBD1	CASRKGQVDQPQHF	TGTGCCAGCAGGAAAGGACAGGTTGATCAGCCCCAGCATTTT
TRBV5-4	TRBJ1-2	once	NA	CASSLEGGRYGYTF	TGTGCCAGCAGCTTGGAGGGCGGGCGGTATGGCTACACCTTC
TRBV7-9	TRBJ2-7	once	NA	CASSLAEAYEQYF	TGTGCCAGCAGCTTAGCGGAGGCCTACGAGCAGTACTTC
TRBV25-1	TRBJ2-1	NA	NA	CASSEFGAYNEQFF	TGTGCCAGCAGTGAATTCGGGGCCTACAATGAGCAGTTCTTC
TRBV19	TRBJ2-1	NA	NA	CASRVAGTNYNEQFF	TGTGCCAGTAGGGTGGCAGGGACAAATTACAATGAGCAGTTCTTC
TRBV7-3	TRBJ1-4	few	NA	CASSPKGGKGNEKLFF	TGTGCCAGCAGCCCAAAAGGAGGGAAGGGTAATGAAAAACTGTTTTTT
TRBV4-3	TRBJ2-2	NA	TRBD1	CASSPRGQSIRNTGELFF	TGCGCCAGCAGCCCCCGGGGACAGTCTATTCGAAACACCGGGGAGCTGTTTTTT
TRBV5-1	TRBJ2-1	few	TRBD2	CASSKSGGAVNEQFF	TGCGCCAGCAGCAAGAGCGGGGGGGCCGTCAATGAGCAGTTCTTC
TRBV7-2	TRBJ1-1	NA	NA	CASSFGLTTNTEAFF	TGTGCCAGCAGCTTTGGACTCACAACGAACACTGAAGCTTTCTTT